The 6 T cell receptor beta chains listed next were all sequenced from one sample in a study of a mutant IDH1 vaccine in newly diagnosed glioma. The protocol was immunoSEQ multiplex PCR, while the TCRdb copy is restricted to in-frame clones and leaves out a portion. The sample contains about 59,000 clones, around 90% of which appear only once. The sample's time point: baseline, week 1 (first vaccination visit). As to treatment: pre-vaccination baseline after standard-of-care therapy. The sample in question was PBMCs, obtained from a glioma patient treated with radiotherapy, temozolomide or both. The receptors derive from a man between 45 and 60 years old with glioma.

The CDR3 region has the DNA TGTGCCAGCTCACCTCCTCTAGCGGGAAGGGACATTCAGTACTTC. As protein: CASSPPLAGRDIQYF. The chain joins TRBV18 to TRBJ2-4; the match to TRBD2 covers 9 bases. CDR3 length equals 15 residues. Germline V lookup: CDR1 KGHSH, CDR2 LQKENI. Losses at the gene ends were 3 bases for V and 8 bases for J; bases not matched to a gene: 8.

This rearrangement joins TRBV19 to TRBJ1-3; D uncertain. The V end was cut by 3 bases, the J end by 0 bases, with 6 bases between. Germline lookup yields CDR1 LNHDA and CDR2 SQIVND (reference sequence). The CDR3 covers 14 residues. CDR3 DNA: TGTGCCAGTAGTATCGTCCACTCTGGAAACACCATATATTTT. It encodes CASSIVHSGNTIYF.

The J gene is TRBJ2-7, the V gene TRBV10-1; D may be TRBD1 (5 bases). Germline CDR1 reads WNHNN; CDR2 reads SYGVQD (reference sequence). This CDR3 has 15 amino acids. The V end lost 2 bases, the J end lost 2 bases, and 13 bases lay between the germline ends. As DNA, the CDR3 is TGCGCCAGCAGTGAGAACCCAGGGAATACCTACGAGCAGTACTTC. Its translation: CASSENPGNTYEQYF.

V and J are TRBV6-4 and TRBJ2-3; a possible D gene is TRBD2 (5 bases). Trimming took off 4 bases at V and 0 bases at J, with 8 bases between the two ends. There are 14 residues in the CDR3. Germline assignment: CDR1 MRHNA and CDR2 SNTAGT. CDR3 region: CASSVGGSTDTQYF. CDR3 bases: TGTGCCAGCAGTGTGGGCGGGAGCACAGATACGCAGTATTTT.

This clone came up a few times. The chain employs TRBV29-1 and TRBJ1-4; 9 nucleotides align to TRBD1. The ends lost 4 bases at V and 17 bases at J; junction bases unmatched: 14. Germline V lookup: CDR1 SQVTM, CDR2 ANQGSEA. The CDR3 has 13 residues. In nucleotides, the CDR3 is TGCAGCGTTGGAGATGGGGGAGGACAGGGGCTCTTTTTT. This gives the protein CSVGDGGGQGLFF.

The chain combines TRBV7-9 with TRBJ2-7; D perhaps matches TRBD1 (6 bases). The V gene lost 5 bases and the J gene lost 3 bases, with 11 bases spanning the gap. CDR1 and CDR2 (germline): SEHNR, FQNEAQ (reference sequence). This CDR3 contains 13 residues. The CDR3 DNA follows: TGTGCCAGCAGCCCCAGGGGCCGCTACGAGCAGTACTTC. Translated, it gives CASSPRGRYEQYF.